This entry concerns a single TCR beta chain. What it binds is unknown. Just one base apart from a much larger clone, this may be a read error. With 3 bases clipped from V and 6 bases from J, the junction kept 10 bases outside the gene matches. The CDR3 is 14 residues long. In germline, CDR1 is DFQATT, CDR2 SNEGSKA (reference sequence). This specimen comes from a study of blood T cells in healthy people across ages. Study as a whole: There was about one barcoded beta molecule captured by template switching per two T cells.

Using a J-beta primer mix together with a sample-barcoded 5' primer, a second PCR was run for roughly 6 to 12 cycles. TCRdb used MiXCR to reprocess the 5' RACE reads, holding one entry per CDR3 protein. This repertoire shows roughly 1.9 million distinct CDR3 sequences, 39% found once; its top ten account for roughly 23%. Study outcomes and limitations: Significant beta diversity loss was already apparent by age approximately 37, declining roughly linearly. It was not possible, with unsorted PBMCs, to conclusively compare naive and antigen-experienced cells.

The sample providers were healthy Caucasian people from Russia, aged about 6 to 90. Sequencing was performed on blood. The chain links TRBV20-1 to TRBJ2-7, with 8 nucleotides matching TRBD1. This TCR was sampled from a human donor in good health. CDR3 DNA sequence: TGCAGTGCTAGGGGGACGGGTGACAGGGGCGAGCAGTACTTC. Amino acids: CSARGTGDRGEQYF.